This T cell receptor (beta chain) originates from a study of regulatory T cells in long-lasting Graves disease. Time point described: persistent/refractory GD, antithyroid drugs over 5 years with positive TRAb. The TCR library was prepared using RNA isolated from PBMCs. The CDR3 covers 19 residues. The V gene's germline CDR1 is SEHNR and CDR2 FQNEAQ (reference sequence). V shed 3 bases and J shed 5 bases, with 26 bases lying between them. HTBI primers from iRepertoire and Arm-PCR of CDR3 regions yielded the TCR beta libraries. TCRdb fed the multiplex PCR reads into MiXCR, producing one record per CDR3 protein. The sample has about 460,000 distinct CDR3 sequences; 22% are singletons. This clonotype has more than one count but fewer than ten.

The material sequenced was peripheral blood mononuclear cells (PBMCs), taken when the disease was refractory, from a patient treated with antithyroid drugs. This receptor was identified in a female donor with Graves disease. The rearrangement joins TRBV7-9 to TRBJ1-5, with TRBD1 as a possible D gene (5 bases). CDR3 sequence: CASSFYDTRDPKGDQPQHF. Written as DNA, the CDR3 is TGTGCCAGCAGCTTTTACGACACCAGGGACCCCAAAGGAGATCAGCCCCAGCATTTT.